This entry lists 12 T cell receptor beta chains sequenced from one sample in a study of blood T cell repertoires in COVID-19. Profiled with immunoSEQ multiplex PCR; TCRdb holds only in-frame clones, not every one. The top ten hold around 7% of the sample, which has 150,000 to 200,000 clones, 65% to 85% seen once. What was sequenced was peripheral blood. The origin of the receptors is a woman between 40 and 50 years old with COVID-19, enrolled during active disease.

The rearrangement links TRBV4-2 to TRBJ1-1; D uncertain. Trimming cost V 3 bases and J 5 bases, with 16 bases left between them. Germline CDR1 reads LGHNA; CDR2 reads YNFKEQ. The CDR3 sequence is 15 residues long. Here the CDR3 reads CASSQYQSPLTEAFF. The DNA of the CDR3 is TGTGCCAGCAGCCAGTATCAAAGCCCTTTAACTGAAGCTTTCTTT.

The rearrangement uses TRBV27 and TRBJ1-5; D gene unclear. The CDR3 has 14 residues. Per the germline V gene, CDR1 is MNHEY and CDR2 is SMNVEV (reference sequence). The V gene lost 2 bases and the J gene lost 9 bases, with 14 bases spanning the gap. CDR3 bases: TGTGCCAGCAGTTTAGAAGTTAGCGATTCGCCCCAGCATTTT. Residues: CASSLEVSDSPQHF.

The chain combines TRBV24-1 with TRBJ1-6, with a tentative D call TRBD1 (5 bases). Germline V CDR1 and CDR2: KGHDR, SFDVKD. The CDR3 spans 15 residues. Trimming took 7 bases from V and 10 from J, leaving 19 bases between them. The CDR3 DNA is TGTGCCACCAGGTCCGCCGGGGGGGGTAACTCACCCCTCCACTTT. Translation: CATRSAGGGNSPLHF.

The genes are TRBV11-3 and TRBJ2-3; tentatively, D is TRBD2 (6 bases). The CDR3 sequence is 15 residues long. Germline CDR1 reads SGHNT; CDR2 reads YENEEA. V was cut by 3 bases and J by 0 bases, with 10 bases left in between. The CDR3 spells CASSLMEGSTDTQYF. In DNA, the CDR3 is TGTGCCAGCAGCTTGATGGAGGGGAGCACAGATACGCAGTATTTT. Supplemented by reference TRBV11-3 and TRBJ2-3, the full variable domain reads EAGVVQSPRYKIIEKKQPVAFWCNPISGHNTLYWYLQNLGQGPELLIRYENEEAVDDSQLPKDRFSAERLKGVDSTLKIQPAELGDSAVYLCASSLMEGSTDTQYFGPGTRLTVL.

This chain uses TRBV19 with TRBJ1-2, with 11 bases aligning to TRBD1. This CDR3 contains 14 residues. The trim removed 6 bases at V and 4 bases at J, leaving 4 bases unmatched. CDR1 LNHDA and CDR2 SQIVND come from the germline V gene (reference sequence). The CDR3 DNA is TGTGCCAGTAGGGACAGGGGGCGCGTCTATGGCTACACCTTC. Its protein is CASRDRGRVYGYTF.

The chain recombines TRBV6-5 with TRBJ1-4, with TRBD1 matching 9 bases. This CDR3 comprises 14 residues. Germline values: CDR1 MNHEY, CDR2 SVGAGI. V dropped 7 bases and J dropped 5; count of bases not matched to a gene: 5. The CDR3, as DNA: TGTGCCAGCATAAACAGGGGGCAGAATGAAAAACTGTTTTTT. Its protein product is CASINRGQNEKLFF.

The rearrangement uses TRBV27 and TRBJ1-3; D is possibly TRBD1 (6 bases). The CDR3 is made up of 14 amino acids. Between the trimmed V and J ends, which lost 5 bases and 4 bases, there was a span of 12 bases. Per the germline V gene, CDR1 is MNHEY and CDR2 is SMNVEV (reference sequence). The CDR3 nucleotides read TGTGCCAGCAGTCCTCAGGGGTGGGGAAACACCATATATTTT. Protein sequence: CASSPQGWGNTIYF.

The genes are TRBV6-5 and TRBJ1-1; D gene uncertain. Germline CDR1 reads MNHEY; CDR2 reads SVGAGI. Trimming stripped 2 bases from V and 4 bases from J, with 14 bases between. The CDR3 is 15 amino acids. CDR3 in DNA: TGTGCCAGCAGTTACCAAGTCAGGAGGGCCACTGAAGCTTTCTTT. It codes for CASSYQVRRATEAFF.

This rearrangement joins TRBV18 to TRBJ2-6; tentatively, D is TRBD2 (7 bases). The CDR3 is made up of 19 amino acids. The ends were cut back, 5 bases at V and 1 base at J, with 21 bases in the middle. Looked up from germline, CDR1 is KGHSH and CDR2 is LQKENI. DNA of the CDR3: TGTGCCAGCTCATTTCGGACAGACAAGGGACTATCTGGGGCCAACGTCCTGACTTTC. Its protein product is CASSFRTDKGLSGANVLTF.

The V gene is TRBV19, the J gene TRBJ1-2; 8 nucleotides align to TRBD1. CDR1 and CDR2 (germline): LNHDA, SQIVND (reference sequence). The CDR3 has 15 residues. V lost 4 bases to trimming and J lost 3 bases; unmatched junction nucleotides: 7. CDR3 protein: CASSTGTGDYYGYTF. In DNA form, the CDR3 reads TGTGCCAGTAGTACCGGGACAGGAGACTACTATGGCTACACCTTC.

This chain uses TRBV6-4 with TRBJ2-3; D is unclear. CDR3 length: 11 residues. V lost 6 bases, J lost 6 bases, and 7 bases lay in between. Germline V gene sequence: CDR1 MRHNA, CDR2 SNTAGT. As DNA, the CDR3 is TGTGCCAGCAGCAGGTGGGATACGCAGTATTTT. It translates to CASSRWDTQYF.

This chain connects TRBV7-9 to TRBJ2-7; 9 positions match TRBD1. Germline CDR1 reads SEHNR; CDR2 reads FQNEAQ (reference sequence). The CDR3 has 15 residues. V shed 5 bases and J 3 bases; nucleotides not matched to a gene: 8. DNA of the CDR3: TGTGCCAGCAGCCCCCGGACAGGGGACCGCTACGAGCAGTACTTC. Residues: CASSPRTGDRYEQYF. The complete variable domain, with remaining parts taken from reference TRBV7-9 and TRBJ2-7, reads DTGVSQNPRHKITKRGQNVTFRCDPISEHNRLYWYRQTLGQGPEFLTYFQNEAQLEKSRLLSDRFSAERPKGSFSTLEIQRTEQGDSAMYLCASSPRTGDRYEQYFGPGTRLTVT.